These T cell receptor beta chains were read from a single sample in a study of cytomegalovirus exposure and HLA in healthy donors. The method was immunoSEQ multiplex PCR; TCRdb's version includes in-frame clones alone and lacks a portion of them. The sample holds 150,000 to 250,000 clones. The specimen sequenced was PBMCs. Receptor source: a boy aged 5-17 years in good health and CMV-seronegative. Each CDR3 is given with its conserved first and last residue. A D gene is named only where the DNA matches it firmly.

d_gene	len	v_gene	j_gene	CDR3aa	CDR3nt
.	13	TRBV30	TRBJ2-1	CAWLRDSYNEQFF	TGTGCCTGGCTCCGGGATTCCTACAATGAGCAGTTCTTC
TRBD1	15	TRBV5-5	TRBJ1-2	CASSLDRGSYYGYTF	TGTGCCAGCAGCTTGGACAGGGGGTCTTACTATGGCTACACCTTC
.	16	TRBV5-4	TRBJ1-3	CASSAPGGSPGNTIYF	TGTGCCAGCAGCGCCCCCGGGGGATCCCCTGGAAACACCATATATTTT
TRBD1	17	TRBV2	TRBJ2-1	CASSASHRGGPRNEQFF	TGTGCCAGCAGTGCTAGCCACAGGGGCGGCCCTCGGAATGAGCAGTTCTTC
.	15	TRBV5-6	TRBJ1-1	CASSSKLGSATEAFF	TGTGCCAGCAGCTCCAAGCTGGGCTCGGCCACTGAAGCTTTCTTT
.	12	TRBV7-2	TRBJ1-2	CASSLRLGGYTF	TGTGCCAGCAGCCTACGCCTCGGTGGCTACACCTTC
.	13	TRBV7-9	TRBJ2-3	CASSLVYTDTQYF	TGTGCCAGCAGCTTAGTCTACACAGATACGCAGTATTTT
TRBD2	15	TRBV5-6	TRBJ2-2	CASSWSGGYTGELFF	TGTGCCAGCAGCTGGAGCGGGGGGTACACCGGGGAGCTGTTTTTT
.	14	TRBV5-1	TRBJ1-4	CASSLLGQTEKLFF	TGCGCCAGCAGCTTGTTGGGACAAACAGAAAAACTGTTTTTT
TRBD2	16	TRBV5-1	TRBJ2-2	CASSLVLAGATGELFF	TGCGCCAGCAGCCTGGTGTTAGCGGGGGCGACCGGGGAGCTGTTTTTT
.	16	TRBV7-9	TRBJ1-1	CASSWSTHRVLSDAFF	TGTGCCAGCAGCTGGTCCACACACAGGGTTCTAAGTGATGCTTTCTTT
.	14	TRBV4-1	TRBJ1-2	CASSPDRQSYGYTF	TGCGCCAGCAGCCCGGATAGACAGTCATATGGCTACACCTTC
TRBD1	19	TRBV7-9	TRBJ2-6	CASSPTPGQGAAGANVLTF	TGTGCCAGCAGCCCAACACCGGGACAGGGGGCGGCTGGGGCCAACGTCCTGACTTTC
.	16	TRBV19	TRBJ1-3	CASSDSGRRSGNTIYF	TGTGCCAGTAGTGATTCAGGTCGTCGCTCTGGAAACACCATATATTTT
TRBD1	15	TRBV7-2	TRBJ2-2	CASSIGQGETGELFF	TGTGCCAGCAGCATTGGACAGGGGGAAACCGGGGAGCTGTTTTTT
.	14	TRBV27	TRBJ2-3	CASSFLPYTDTQYF	TGTGCCAGCAGTTTTTTGCCCTACACAGATACGCAGTATTTT
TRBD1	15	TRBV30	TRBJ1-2	CAWSVGQGKKYGYTF	TGTGCCTGGAGTGTGGGACAGGGGAAAAAGTATGGCTACACCTTC
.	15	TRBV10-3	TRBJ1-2	CAISESTGVNYGYTF	TGTGCCATCAGTGAGTCGACCGGAGTCAACTATGGCTACACCTTC
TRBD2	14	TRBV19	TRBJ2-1	CASRTRGGSDEQFF	TGTGCCAGTAGGACGCGGGGGGGCTCGGATGAGCAGTTCTTC
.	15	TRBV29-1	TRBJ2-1	CSATAVPGVRGEQFF	TGCAGCGCGACCGCGGTCCCAGGGGTGCGAGGTGAGCAGTTCTTC
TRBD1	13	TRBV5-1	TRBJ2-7	CASSLDRGNEQYF	TGCGCCAGCAGCTTGGACAGGGGAAACGAGCAGTACTTC
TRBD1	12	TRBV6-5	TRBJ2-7	CASSLGTGEQYF	TGTGCCAGCAGTTTAGGGACAGGCGAGCAGTACTTC
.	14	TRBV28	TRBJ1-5	CASSQGRGTQPQHF	TGTGCCAGCAGTCAGGGGCGGGGGACTCAGCCCCAGCATTTT
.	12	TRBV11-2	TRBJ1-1	CASSLVGPEAFF	TGTGCCAGCAGCTTAGTGGGCCCTGAAGCTTTCTTT
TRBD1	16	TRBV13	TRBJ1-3	CASSLIGTGSGNTIYF	TGTGCCAGCAGCTTGATCGGGACAGGGAGCGGAAACACCATATATTTT
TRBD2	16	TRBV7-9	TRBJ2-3	CASSWGTSGGKDTQYF	TGTGCCAGCAGCTGGGGGACTAGCGGGGGGAAGGATACGCAGTATTTT
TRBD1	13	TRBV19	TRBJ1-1	CASGGQGNPEAFF	TGTGCCAGTGGGGGACAGGGAAACCCTGAAGCTTTCTTT
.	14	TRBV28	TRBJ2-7	CASSFIGPSNEQYF	TGTGCCAGCAGTTTTATTGGGCCCAGCAACGAGCAGTACTTC
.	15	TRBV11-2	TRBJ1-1	CASSLQASSNTEAFF	TGTGCCAGCAGCTTACAGGCCAGTTCGAACACTGAAGCTTTCTTT
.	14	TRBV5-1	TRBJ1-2	CASGGDWSSYGYTF	TGCGCCAGCGGAGGGGACTGGTCCAGCTATGGCTACACCTTC
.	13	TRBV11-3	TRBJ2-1	CASSPKSVDEQFF	TGTGCCAGCAGCCCGAAGTCGGTTGATGAGCAGTTCTTC
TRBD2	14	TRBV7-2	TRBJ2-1	CASSLSSGGNEQFF	TGTGCCAGCAGCTTATCTAGCGGGGGGAATGAGCAGTTCTTC
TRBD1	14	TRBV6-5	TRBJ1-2	CASSRGQGRTGYTF	TGTGCCAGCAGCCGGGGACAGGGGCGGACTGGCTACACCTTC
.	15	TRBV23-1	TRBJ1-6	CASSQVSQPNSPLHF	TGCGCCAGCAGTCAGGTCTCACAGCCTAATTCACCCCTCCACTTT
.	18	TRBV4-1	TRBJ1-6	CASSQSEIISSYNSPLHF	TGCGCCAGCAGCCAATCGGAGATCATAAGCTCCTATAATTCACCCCTCCACTTT
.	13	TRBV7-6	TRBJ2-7	CASSLEQVYEQYF	TGTGCCAGCAGCTTAGAACAGGTCTACGAGCAGTACTTC
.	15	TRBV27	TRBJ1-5	CASSFGGASNQPQHF	TGTGCCAGCAGTTTCGGGGGAGCGAGCAATCAGCCCCAGCATTTT
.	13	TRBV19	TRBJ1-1	CASSIEVNTEAFF	TGTGCCAGTAGTATTGAGGTTAACACTGAAGCTTTCTTT
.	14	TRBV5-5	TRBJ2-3	CASSLRGHTDTQYF	TGTGCCAGCAGCTTGAGAGGGCACACAGATACGCAGTATTTT
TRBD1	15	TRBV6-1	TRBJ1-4	CASSEGQGGPEKLFF	TGTGCCAGCAGTGAAGGTCAGGGGGGACCTGAAAAACTGTTTTTT
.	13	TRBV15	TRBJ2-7	CATQDSASYEQYF	TGTGCCACCCAGGATTCAGCCTCCTACGAGCAGTACTTC
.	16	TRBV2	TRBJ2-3	CASSELLDRPTDTQYF	TGTGCCAGCAGTGAACTTTTGGACAGACCCACAGATACGCAGTATTTT
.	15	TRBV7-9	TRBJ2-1	CASSQTGTGYNEQFF	TGTGCCAGCAGTCAGACCGGGACTGGATACAATGAGCAGTTCTTC
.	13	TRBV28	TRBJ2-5	CASSLARLETQYF	TGTGCCAGCAGTTTAGCCAGATTAGAGACCCAGTACTTC
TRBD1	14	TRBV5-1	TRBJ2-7	CASSYDRGSYEQYF	TGCGCCAGCAGCTATGACAGGGGATCCTACGAGCAGTACTTC
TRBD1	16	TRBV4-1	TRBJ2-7	CASSQVGQGDIYEQYF	TGCGCCAGCAGCCAAGTAGGGCAGGGGGATATCTACGAGCAGTACTTC
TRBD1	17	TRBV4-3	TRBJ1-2	CASSQVVGQGVYYGYTF	TGCGCCAGCAGCCAAGTGGTCGGACAGGGGGTATACTATGGCTACACCTTC
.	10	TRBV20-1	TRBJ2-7	CSAQYYEQYF	TGCAGTGCCCAGTACTACGAGCAGTACTTC
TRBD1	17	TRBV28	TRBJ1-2	CASSIILRDRANYGYTF	TGTGCCAGCAGTATAATACTCCGGGACAGGGCTAACTATGGCTACACCTTC
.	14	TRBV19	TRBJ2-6	CASSQRAGANVLTF	TGTGCCAGTAGTCAGAGGGCTGGGGCCAACGTCCTGACTTTC
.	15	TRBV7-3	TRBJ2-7	CASSLGGSAAYEQYF	TGTGCCAGCAGCTTAGGGGGGTCAGCCGCCTACGAGCAGTACTTC
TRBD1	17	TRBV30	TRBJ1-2	CAWSKTGGRIADYGYTF	TGTGCCTGGAGCAAGACAGGGGGCCGGATTGCGGACTATGGCTACACCTTC
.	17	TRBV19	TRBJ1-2	CASSIDQLTGRDNGYTF	TGTGCCAGTAGTATAGATCAACTGACAGGTCGAGACAATGGCTACACCTTC